This TCR beta chain was sequenced in a study of CD8+ T cells in alopecia areata. Broader study findings: Especially in alopecia totalis/universalis, lesional scalp showed greater clonality than normal scalp did.

Noted treatment: oral pan-JAK inhibitor, 5-10 mg twice daily. The sorting of PBMCs gave CD4+ and CD8+ T cells. This clone was counted a few times. As yet, its antigen is unknown. RNA was isolated and reverse transcribed to cDNA, the sequencing template. Profiled with immunoSEQ multiplex PCR; TCRdb holds only in-frame clones, not every one. Of about 140,000 clones listed, approximately 90% were seen once; the top ten hold 13%. The origin of this receptor is a human donor with alopecia areata. Sequences were derived from CD8+ T cells sorted from blood, sampled at week 4, from a patient treated with tofacitinib.

CDR3 protein: CASSDSLGPSSTDTQYF. CDR3 nucleotide sequence: TGTGCCAGCAGTGATTCCCTGGGCCCGTCTAGCACAGATACGCAGTATTTT. This rearrangement joins TRBV6-1 to TRBJ2-3; D gene uncertain. The CDR3 loop spans 17 amino acids. Trimming removed 3 bases from V and 0 bases from J, with 16 bases in between. Germline lookup yields CDR1 MNHNS and CDR2 SASEGT.